These T cell receptor beta chains were read from a single sample in a study of shared clonotypes between healthy human individuals. This table comes from immunoSEQ multiplex PCR, and its TCRdb copy is limited to in-frame clones, with some not included. The repertoire holds about 820,000 clones, with around 93% as singletons. The sequenced material came from naive CD8+ T cells sorted from blood. The receptors originated from a man under 40 in good health. CDR3s include the opening cysteine and the closing phenylalanine or tryptophan. The D gene is left open where the match is weak. Clone size appears in some rows only: once, few, many, or a class for an expanded clone.

.,TRBV11-2,.,TRBJ2-2,TGTGCCAGCAGCTTACAAGGACTTCCGAACACCGGGGAGCTGTTTTTT,CASSLQGLPNTGELFF
.,TRBV19,.,TRBJ1-1,TGTGCCAGTCTTCCGGGCAGGGGACTGAACACTGAAGCTTTCTTT,CASLPGRGLNTEAFF
TRBD2,TRBV11-2,.,TRBJ2-5,TGTGCCACGGACGGGGGGACCCAAGAGACCCAGTACTTC,CATDGGTQETQYF
.,TRBV28,few,TRBJ2-7,TGTGCCAGCAGTTCCTCCTACGAGCAGTACTTC,CASSSSYEQYF
TRBD2,TRBV11-2,once,TRBJ2-7,TGTGCCAGCAGCTTAGGACCACCCGGGAGGAATTACGAGCAGTACTTC,CASSLGPPGRNYEQYF
.,TRBV27,.,TRBJ1-2,TGTGCCAGCAGTTTACGGGGGGCTAGCTATGGCTACACCTTC,CASSLRGASYGYTF
.,TRBV19,.,TRBJ2-3,TGTGCCAGTAGTATAGAACCCCCGGCTACAGATACGCAGTATTTT,CASSIEPPATDTQYF
TRBD2,TRBV28,.,TRBJ2-3,TGTGCCAGCAGCTCCGGGACTAGCCGGACAGATACGCAGTATTTT,CASSSGTSRTDTQYF
.,TRBV29-1,.,TRBJ2-5,TGCAGCGTTGAAGTTCTCGCCGGGTCCCAGTACTTC,CSVEVLAGSQYF
.,TRBV11-2,.,TRBJ1-2,TGTGCCAGCAGCTCCCAACGTGGGGGCTACACCTTC,CASSSQRGGYTF
.,TRBV27,.,TRBJ2-1,TGTGCCAGCAGTTTAGGCGGCAGCTCCTACAATGAGCAGTTCTTC,CASSLGGSSYNEQFF
.,TRBV7-2,.,TRBJ2-7,TGTGCCAGCATGAGGGGGACCTACGAGCAGTACTTC,CASMRGTYEQYF
TRBD2,TRBV29-1,.,TRBJ2-5,TGCAGCGGCCTGGGACTAGCGGGAGAGACCCAGTACTTC,CSGLGLAGETQYF
.,TRBV6-5,.,TRBJ2-6,TGTGCCAGCAGCTTACAAAACTCTGGGGCCAACGTCCTGACTTTC,CASSLQNSGANVLTF
TRBD1,TRBV9,.,TRBJ2-7,TGTGCCAGCAGCGTAGAAGCCTCCGGGACAGGGGTCTACGAGCAGTACTTC,CASSVEASGTGVYEQYF
TRBD2,TRBV19,few,TRBJ2-7,TGTGCCAGTCGATCCTCGGGAGGCGAGCAGTACTTC,CASRSSGGEQYF
.,TRBV29-1,.,TRBJ2-2,TGCAGCGTTGACGGGGGCACCGGGGAGCTGTTTTTT,CSVDGGTGELFF
.,TRBV10-3,.,TRBJ1-2,TGTGCCATCAGTGACCCACAGGGTTGGCACTATGGCTACACCTTC,CAISDPQGWHYGYTF
TRBD2,TRBV2,.,TRBJ2-1,TGTGCCACCAGGCGGCGGGAGGGGGCGAATGAGCAGTTCTTC,CATRRREGANEQFF
TRBD1,TRBV28,.,TRBJ2-7,TGTGCCAGCAGTCCCAATCACCGGGACAGGGGGATTCCCTACGAGCAGTACTTC,CASSPNHRDRGIPYEQYF
.,TRBV6-6,.,TRBJ1-4,TGTGCCAGCAGTTACTTAAGGGGTTTTCTGTTTTTT,CASSYLRGFLFF
.,TRBV21-1,.,TRBJ2-2,TGTGCCAGCAGCAAATCCCAGCGGGAGCTGTTTTTT,CASSKSQRELFF
.,TRBV9,.,TRBJ2-3,TGTGCCAGCAGCGTAGGGGGTGGGTCCGTAGATACGCAGTATTTT,CASSVGGGSVDTQYF
.,TRBV6-1,once,TRBJ2-7,TGTGCCAGCAGTGAAGCTGGCTACTACGAGCAGTACTTC,CASSEAGYYEQYF
TRBD1,TRBV28,.,TRBJ2-3,TGTGCCAGTATGCCGGGACAGGGGGCAAGTGATACGCAGTATTTT,CASMPGQGASDTQYF
TRBD1,TRBV5-1,.,TRBJ1-3,TGCGCCAGCAGCTACAGGGGAAGGTTCGACACCATATATTTT,CASSYRGRFDTIYF
.,TRBV15,.,TRBJ2-7,TGTGCCACCAGCAGAGATAACCTCTCCGAGCAGTACTTC,CATSRDNLSEQYF
.,TRBV7-2,.,TRBJ1-2,TGTGCCAGCAGCTTAGAAGTGGGGAATAACTATGGCTACACCTTC,CASSLEVGNNYGYTF
TRBD1,TRBV7-6,.,TRBJ1-2,TGTGCCAGCAGCTTAGATGGACAGGACTATGGCTACACCTTC,CASSLDGQDYGYTF
.,TRBV6-1,.,TRBJ1-1,TGTGCCAGCAGTGACAGGCTTGAAGCTTTCTTT,CASSDRLEAFF
TRBD2,TRBV19,.,TRBJ2-2,TGTGCCAGTAGTCTAGCGGGAGGGCGTACCGGGGAGCTGTTTTTT,CASSLAGGRTGELFF
.,TRBV5-1,.,TRBJ2-2,TGCGCCAGCAACAATGGCGGGCTGAACACCGGGGAGCTGTTTTTT,CASNNGGLNTGELFF
TRBD1,TRBV6-5,.,TRBJ1-1,TGTGCCAGCAGCGGGGGGACAGGGGGCACTGAAGCTTTCTTT,CASSGGTGGTEAFF
.,TRBV28,.,TRBJ2-4,TGTGCCAGCAGTTTTCAGCCCTTAGCCAAAAACATTCAGTACTTC,CASSFQPLAKNIQYF
.,TRBV27,once,TRBJ2-7,TGTGCCAGCAGTAGAGACTCACTTACCTACGAGCAGTACTTC,CASSRDSLTYEQYF
.,TRBV2,.,TRBJ1-1,TGTGCCAGCAGTGAGATCCTTGGAGAAGCTTTCTTT,CASSEILGEAFF
.,TRBV11-3,.,TRBJ2-7,TGTGCCAGCAGCTTTGGGGTTACCTACGAGCAGTACTTC,CASSFGVTYEQYF
.,TRBV21-1,.,TRBJ2-1,TGTGCCAGCAGCAAACTCGTCGGGAACAATGAGCAGTTCTTC,CASSKLVGNNEQFF
.,TRBV25-1,.,TRBJ2-3,TGTGCCAGCAGTGCCCAAAGAGGACAGTCCCCCTCTGATACGCAGTATTTT,CASSAQRGQSPSDTQYF
.,TRBV10-3,.,TRBJ1-1,TGTGCCATCAGTGAGCCTTTGCATACCGGACTAACGGGAGAAGCTTTCTTT,CAISEPLHTGLTGEAFF
.,TRBV4-1,.,TRBJ2-7,TGCGCCAGCAGCCAAGACCGGGCCGCCTACGAGCAGTACTTC,CASSQDRAAYEQYF